A selection of T cell receptor beta chains follows, all from one sample in a study of blood T cells in healthy people across ages. MiXCR, applied by TCRdb to the 5' RACE reads, yields one record per CDR3 protein. The sample includes around 1,500,000 distinct CDR3 sequences, 40% to 50% of them seen just once. Sequenced: blood. These receptors were collected from a woman aged 18-35 years in good health. Both conserved end residues are part of each CDR3. The D gene is left open where the match is weak. Size values are once, few and many counts, or a class for expanded clones, and some rows have none.

TRBV11-2	NA	NA	TRBJ2-3	CASSLGTYTDTQYF	TGTGCCAGCAGCTTAGGGACTTACACAGATACGCAGTATTTT
TRBV13	NA	many	TRBJ1-2	CASSFGVPGGYTF	TGTGCCAGCAGCTTCGGGGTTCCGGGAGGCTACACCTTC
TRBV25-1	NA	NA	TRBJ1-1	CASSETHRREAFF	TGTGCCAGCAGTGAAACTCACAGGAGGGAAGCTTTCTTT
TRBV25-1	NA	NA	TRBJ2-3	CASSDGPDTQYF	TGTGCCAGCAGTGACGGTCCTGATACGCAGTATTTT
TRBV4-1	NA	NA	TRBJ2-5	CASSQEEWYQETQYF	TGCGCCAGCAGCCAAGAGGAGTGGTACCAAGAGACCCAGTACTTC
TRBV5-6	NA	NA	TRBJ2-3	CASSLGNYFTDTQYF	TGTGCCAGCAGCTTAGGGAACTACTTCACAGATACGCAGTATTTT
TRBV11-1	TRBD1	NA	TRBJ2-1	CASKGTGTDEQFF	TGTGCCAGCAAGGGGACAGGGACCGATGAGCAGTTCTTC
TRBV6-5	TRBD1	NA	TRBJ2-7	CASSYARTGGDYEQYF	TGTGCCAGCAGTTACGCGAGGACAGGGGGGGACTACGAGCAGTACTTC
TRBV5-4	NA	NA	TRBJ2-1	CASSFRDPNNEQFF	TGTGCCAGCAGCTTTAGGGACCCAAACAATGAGCAGTTCTTC
TRBV12-3/TRBV12-4	NA	few	TRBJ1-1	CASSVFLQVDTEAFF	TGTGCCAGCAGCGTTTTTTTACAGGTTGACACTGAAGCTTTCTTT
TRBV7-2	TRBD1	few	TRBJ1-1	CASSPQTGGNTEAFF	TGTGCCAGCAGCCCCCAGACAGGGGGCAACACTGAAGCTTTCTTT
TRBV29-1	TRBD1	NA	TRBJ1-4	CSVSGQANEKLFF	TGCAGCGTCTCCGGACAGGCTAATGAAAAACTGTTTTTT
TRBV20-1	NA	few	TRBJ2-1	CSARTGTRAGEQFF	TGCAGTGCTCGCACCGGGACTCGCGCAGGGGAGCAGTTCTTC
TRBV25-1	NA	few	TRBJ2-5	CASSESPTQYF	TGTGCCAGCAGTGAATCCCCCACCCAGTACTTC
TRBV5-5	NA	NA	TRBJ2-6	CASSWWDFFSSGANVLTF	TGTGCCAGCAGCTGGTGGGACTTTTTTAGCTCTGGGGCCAACGTCCTGACTTTC
TRBV11-2	NA	NA	TRBJ2-1	CASSHPAGTASYNEQFF	TGTGCCAGCAGCCACCCTGCCGGGACGGCGTCCTACAATGAGCAGTTCTTC
TRBV20-1	NA	few	TRBJ2-7	CSAISGTLELAYEQYF	TGCAGTGCAATTTCCGGGACACTAGAATTAGCCTACGAGCAGTACTTC
TRBV9	NA	NA	TRBJ2-1	CASTRTGTTNNEQFF	TGTGCCAGCACTCGCACCGGGACGACGAACAATGAGCAGTTCTTC
TRBV20-1	NA	NA	TRBJ2-5	CSAPGAVLVLETQYF	TGCAGTGCCCCAGGGGCGGTGTTAGTTCTAGAGACCCAGTACTTC
TRBV28	NA	NA	TRBJ2-4	CASSSGVRKQYF	TGTGCCAGCAGCTCGGGGGTACGGAAGCAGTACTTC
TRBV10-3	NA	NA	TRBJ2-4	CAISEMMGEQYF	TGTGCCATCAGTGAGATGATGGGGGAGCAGTACTTC
TRBV24-1	TRBD1	few	TRBJ2-7	CATSDLRDRVYEQYF	TGTGCCACCAGTGATTTGCGGGACAGGGTCTACGAGCAGTACTTC
TRBV7-3	NA	NA	TRBJ2-1	CANSLLGGQVNEQFF	TGTGCCAACAGCTTACTGGGGGGTCAAGTGAATGAGCAGTTCTTC